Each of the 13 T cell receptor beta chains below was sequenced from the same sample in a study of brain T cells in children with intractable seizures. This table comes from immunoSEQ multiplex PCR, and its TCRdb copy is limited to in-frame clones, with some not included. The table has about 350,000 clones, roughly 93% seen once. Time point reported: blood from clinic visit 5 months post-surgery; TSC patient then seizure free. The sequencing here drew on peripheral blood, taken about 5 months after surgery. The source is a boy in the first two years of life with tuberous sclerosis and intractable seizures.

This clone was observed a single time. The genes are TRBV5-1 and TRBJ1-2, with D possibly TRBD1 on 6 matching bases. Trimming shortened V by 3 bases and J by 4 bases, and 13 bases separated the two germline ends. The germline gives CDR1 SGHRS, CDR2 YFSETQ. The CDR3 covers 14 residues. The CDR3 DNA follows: TGCGCCAGCAGCTGGATCGGACAGCTCTATGGCTACACCTTC. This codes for CASSWIGQLYGYTF.

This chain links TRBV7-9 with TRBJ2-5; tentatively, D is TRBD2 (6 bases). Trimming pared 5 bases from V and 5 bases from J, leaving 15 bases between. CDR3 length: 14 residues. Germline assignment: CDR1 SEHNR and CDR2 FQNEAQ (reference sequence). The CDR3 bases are TGTGCCAGCAGCGAGGAGGGGTTTGGGGAGACCCAGTACTTC. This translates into CASSEEGFGETQYF. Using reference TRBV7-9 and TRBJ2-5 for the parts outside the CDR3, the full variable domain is DTGVSQNPRHKITKRGQNVTFRCDPISEHNRLYWYRQTLGQGPEFLTYFQNEAQLEKSRLLSDRFSAERPKGSFSTLEIQRTEQGDSAMYLCASSEEGFGETQYFGPGTRLLVL.

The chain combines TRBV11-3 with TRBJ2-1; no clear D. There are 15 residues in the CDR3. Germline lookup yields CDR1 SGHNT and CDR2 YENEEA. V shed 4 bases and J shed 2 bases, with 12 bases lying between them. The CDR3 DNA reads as TGTGCCAGCAGCTCGACGGACCCCCCCTACAATGAGCAGTTCTTC. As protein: CASSSTDPPYNEQFF.

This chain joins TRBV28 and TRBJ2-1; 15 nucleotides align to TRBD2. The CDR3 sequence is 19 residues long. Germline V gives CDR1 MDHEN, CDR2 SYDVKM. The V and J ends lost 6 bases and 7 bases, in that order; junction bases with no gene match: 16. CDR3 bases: TGTGCCAGCAGCCCCGGGACTAGCGGGAGGAAATGGAATTTTAATGAGCAGTTCTTC. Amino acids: CASSPGTSGRKWNFNEQFF.

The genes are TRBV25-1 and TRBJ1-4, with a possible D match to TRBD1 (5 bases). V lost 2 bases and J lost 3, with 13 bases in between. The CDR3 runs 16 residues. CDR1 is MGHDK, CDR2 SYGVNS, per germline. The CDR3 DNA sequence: TGTGCCAGCAGTGAAGGGGGTAGGGGATCTAATGAAAAACTGTTTTTT. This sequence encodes CASSEGGRGSNEKLFF.

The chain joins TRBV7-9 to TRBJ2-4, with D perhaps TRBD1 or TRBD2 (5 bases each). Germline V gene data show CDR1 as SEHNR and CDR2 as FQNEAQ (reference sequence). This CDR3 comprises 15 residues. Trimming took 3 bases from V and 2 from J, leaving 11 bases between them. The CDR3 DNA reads TGTGCCAGCAGCTTCGGGACCGGGTCCAAAAACATTCAGTACTTC. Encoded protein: CASSFGTGSKNIQYF.

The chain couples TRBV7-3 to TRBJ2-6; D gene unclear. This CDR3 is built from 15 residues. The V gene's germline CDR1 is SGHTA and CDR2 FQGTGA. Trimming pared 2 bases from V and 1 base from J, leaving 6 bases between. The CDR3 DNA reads TGTGCCAGCAGCTTACAGGCATCTGGGGCCAACGTCCTGACTTTC. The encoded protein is CASSLQASGANVLTF.

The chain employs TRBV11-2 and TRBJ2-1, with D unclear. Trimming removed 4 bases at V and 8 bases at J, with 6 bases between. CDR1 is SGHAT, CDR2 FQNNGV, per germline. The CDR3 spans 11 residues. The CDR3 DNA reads TGTGCCAGCAGCTACTGGGATGAGCAGTTCTTC. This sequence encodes CASSYWDEQFF.

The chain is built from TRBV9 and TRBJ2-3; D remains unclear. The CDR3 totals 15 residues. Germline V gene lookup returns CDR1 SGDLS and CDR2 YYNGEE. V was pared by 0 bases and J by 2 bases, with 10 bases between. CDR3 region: CASSVEEWFTDTQYF. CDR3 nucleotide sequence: TGTGCCAGCAGCGTAGAAGAGTGGTTCACAGATACGCAGTATTTT. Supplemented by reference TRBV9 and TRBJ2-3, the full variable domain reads DSGVTQTPKHLITATGQRVTLRCSPRSGDLSVYWYQQSLDQGLQFLIQYYNGEERAKGNILERFSAQQFPDLHSELNLSSLELGDSALYFCASSVEEWFTDTQYFGPGTRLTVL.

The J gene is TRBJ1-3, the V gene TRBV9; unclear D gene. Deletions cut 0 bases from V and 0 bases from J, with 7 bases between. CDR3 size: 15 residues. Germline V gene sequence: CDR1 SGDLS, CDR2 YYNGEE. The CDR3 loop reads CASSVGGNSGNTIYF. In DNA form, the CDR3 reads TGTGCCAGCAGCGTAGGGGGAAACTCTGGAAACACCATATATTTT.

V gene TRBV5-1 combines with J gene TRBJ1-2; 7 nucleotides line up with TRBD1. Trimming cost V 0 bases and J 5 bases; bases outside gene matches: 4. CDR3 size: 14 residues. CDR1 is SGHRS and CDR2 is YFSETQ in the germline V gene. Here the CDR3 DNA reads TGCGCCAGCAGCTTGGCGCCACAGGGGTATGGCTACACCTTC. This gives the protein CASSLAPQGYGYTF.

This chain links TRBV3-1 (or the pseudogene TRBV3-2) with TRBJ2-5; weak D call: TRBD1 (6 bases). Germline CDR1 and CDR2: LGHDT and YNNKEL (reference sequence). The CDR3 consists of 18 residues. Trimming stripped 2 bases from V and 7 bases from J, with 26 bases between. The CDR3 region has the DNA TGTGCCAGCAGCCAAAAGGGGGATTCAGGGCCCCCCCGGGGGACCCAGTACTTC. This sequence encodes CASSQKGDSGPPRGTQYF.

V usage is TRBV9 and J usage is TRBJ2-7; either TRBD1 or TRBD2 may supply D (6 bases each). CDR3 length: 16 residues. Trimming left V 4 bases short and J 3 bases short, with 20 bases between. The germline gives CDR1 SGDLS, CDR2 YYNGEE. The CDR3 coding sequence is TGTGCCAGCAGCCCCCAAGGGGGGTCAGGGAACTACGAGCAGTACTTC. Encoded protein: CASSPQGGSGNYEQYF.